One and the same sample provided the 20 T cell receptor beta chains below, sequenced in a study of T cell responses to AZD1222 COVID-19 vaccine. Generated by immunoSEQ multiplex PCR, the TCRdb table keeps only in-frame clones and is missing some. The sample has 75,000 to 95,000 clones; 80% to 90% are singletons. The sample was peripheral blood, taken on day 0 of AZD1222 vaccination. The receptors stem from an adult in good health.

The gene calls are TRBV5-4 and TRBJ1-2; a weak D match, TRBD1 (5 bases). The V and J ends lost 4 bases and 3 bases respectively, with 16 bases between them. The germline gives CDR1 SGHNT, CDR2 YYREEE (reference sequence). The CDR3 has 15 amino acids. This CDR3 reads CASSEARDGDYGYTF. The CDR3, as DNA: TGTGCCAGCAGCGAGGCCCGGGACGGAGACTATGGCTACACCTTC. Full variable domain (outside the CDR3, taken from reference TRBV5-4 and TRBJ1-2): ETGVTQSPTHLIKTRGQQVTLRCSSQSGHNTVSWYQQALGQGPQFIFQYYREEENGRGNFPPRFSGLQFPNYSSELNVNALELDDSALYLCASSEARDGDYGYTFGSGTRLTVV.

The V call is TRBV5-5, the J call TRBJ2-3; D perhaps matches TRBD1 (7 bases). Germline V lookup: CDR1 SGHKS, CDR2 YYEKEE (reference sequence). Trimming took off 0 bases at V and 2 bases at J, with 10 bases between the two ends. This CDR3 has 15 residues. Here the CDR3 reads CASSLGGTDTDTQYF. As DNA, the CDR3 is TGTGCCAGCAGCTTGGGCGGGACAGACACAGATACGCAGTATTTT.

Only one count was recorded for this clone. The rearrangement links TRBV4-1 to TRBJ1-1; no firm D call. This CDR3 is built from 14 residues. The V and J ends lost 2 bases and 1 base respectively, with 8 bases between them. Germline assignment: CDR1 MGHRA and CDR2 YSYEKL. CDR3 nucleotide sequence: TGCGCCAGCAGCCAACCCAGTCAGAACACTGAAGCTTTCTTT. Residues: CASSQPSQNTEAFF.

In its sample, this clone was seen a few times. CDR3 residues: CASSWGVGEYGYTF. The CDR3 nucleotides read TGCGCCAGCAGTTGGGGGGTTGGGGAATATGGCTACACCTTC. V is TRBV10-2 and J is TRBJ1-2; TRBD1 might be the D (5 bases). From germline, CDR1 is WSHSY and CDR2 SAAADI. This CDR3 comprises 14 residues. Deletions cut 5 bases from V and 5 bases from J, with 15 bases between.

The chain combines TRBV27 with TRBJ1-2; TRBD1 aligns across 8 bases. CDR1 and CDR2 (germline): MNHEY, SMNVEV (reference sequence). This CDR3 spans 14 amino acids. J gave up 8 bases and V 3 bases, and 8 bases lay outside the gene matches. The CDR3 DNA reads as TGTGCCAGCAGTTTCTCGGCAGGGGGCCCGGGCTACACCTTC. This encodes CASSFSAGGPGYTF.

The chain recombines TRBV7-2 with TRBJ1-2; unclear D gene. Trimming left V 2 bases short and J 7 bases short, with 5 bases between. This CDR3 spans 11 amino acids. The germline gives CDR1 SGHTA, CDR2 FQGNSA. In DNA, the CDR3 is TGTGCCAGCAGCTTATCCCGTGGCTACACCTTC. Its protein is CASSLSRGYTF.

This clone was counted a single time. The gene calls are TRBV7-2 and TRBJ2-1; 7 bases line up with TRBD1. Per the germline V gene, CDR1 is SGHTA and CDR2 is FQGNSA. The V gene end was trimmed by 3 bases and the J gene end by 7 bases; junction bases not matched to a gene: 6. This CDR3 is 14 amino acids long. The CDR3 sequence: CASSFRGLTNEQFF. As DNA, the CDR3 is TGTGCCAGCAGCTTTAGGGGGCTGACGAATGAGCAGTTCTTC. The full variable domain, completed using reference TRBV7-2 and TRBJ2-1, is GAGVSQSPSNKVTEKGKDVELRCDPISGHTALYWYRQSLGQGLEFLIYFQGNSAPDKSGLPSDRFSAERTGGSVSTLTIQRTQQEDSAVYLCASSFRGLTNEQFFGPGTRLTVL.

This clone has only one observation. The chain uses TRBV19 and TRBJ1-2, with D hard to call. This CDR3 spans 14 amino acids. V was cut by 5 bases and J by 8 bases, with 18 bases left in between. Per the germline V gene, CDR1 is LNHDA and CDR2 is SQIVND (reference sequence). CDR3 residues: CASSPADRFWGYTF. The CDR3 DNA is TGTGCCAGTAGTCCTGCGGACCGCTTTTGGGGCTACACCTTC.

CDR3 sequence (DNA): TGTGCCAGCAGCTCAAACCAGGCTGTAAGCGGCTACACCTTC. As protein: CASSSNQAVSGYTF. The chain joins TRBV4-2 to TRBJ1-2; D is ambiguous. CDR1 is LGHNA and CDR2 is YNFKEQ in the germline V gene. CDR3 length: 14 residues. V lost 5 bases to trimming and J lost 8 bases, with 18 bases between them.

V is TRBV24-1 and J is TRBJ1-2; D is undetermined. This CDR3 is built from 12 residues. The V gene lost 3 bases and the J gene lost 8 bases, with 9 bases spanning the gap. Germline V lookup: CDR1 KGHDR, CDR2 SFDVKD. The CDR3 DNA sequence: TGTGCCACCAGTGATGAGAAGGACGGCTACACCTTC. Encoded protein: CATSDEKDGYTF.

The J gene is TRBJ1-1, the V gene TRBV27; no clear D. CDR3 length equals 14 residues. Trimming stripped 4 bases from V and 5 bases from J, with 14 bases between. In germline, CDR1 is MNHEY, CDR2 SMNVEV (reference sequence). The CDR3 nucleotides are TGTGCCAGCAGTTCCCCATATCGGGGTACTGAAGCTTTCTTT. It codes for CASSSPYRGTEAFF.

This clone was detected a few times. The V and J genes are TRBV7-8 and TRBJ2-2, with 11 bases matching TRBD2. The trim removed 5 bases at V and 5 bases at J, leaving 13 bases unmatched. CDR3 length: 18 residues. CDR1 and CDR2 from the germline V gene are SGHVS and FQNEAQ. CDR3 in amino acids: CASSPRDLAGGRTGELFF. CDR3 bases: TGTGCCAGCAGCCCAAGAGACCTAGCGGGGGGTAGGACCGGGGAGCTGTTTTTT. Full variable domain (outside the CDR3, taken from reference TRBV7-8 and TRBJ2-2): GAGVSQSPRYKVAKRGQDVALRCDPISGHVSLFWYQQALGQGPEFLTYFQNEAQLDKSGLPSDRFFAERPEGSVSTLKIQRTQQEDSAVYLCASSPRDLAGGRTGELFFGEGSRLTVL.

This sequence joins TRBV4-3 and TRBJ2-3; D is uncertain. V lost 1 base, J lost 8 bases, and 7 bases lay in between. Germline CDR1 is LGHNA and CDR2 is YSLEER. This CDR3 is built from 12 residues. The CDR3 DNA reads as TGCGCCAGCAGCCAAGCCGACGGTACGCAGTATTTT. Its protein is CASSQADGTQYF.

The rearrangement links TRBV6-2 or TRBV6-3 to TRBJ1-1, with TRBD1 as a possible D gene (5 bases). This CDR3 region has 14 residues. Trimming took 3 bases from V and 1 from J, leaving 9 bases between them. Germline V gives CDR1 MNHEY, CDR2 SVGEGT. DNA for the CDR3: TGTGCCAGCAGTTATGGGACGGAGAACACTGAAGCTTTCTTT. Amino acid sequence: CASSYGTENTEAFF.

This rearrangement joins TRBV7-2 to TRBJ2-7; TRBD1 matches at 9 bases. Germline V gene lookup returns CDR1 SGHTA and CDR2 FQGNSA. The CDR3 has 15 residues. The J segment lost 6 bases and the V segment lost 5 bases, leaving 11 bases of the junction unmatched. In DNA form, the CDR3 reads TGTGCCAGCAGCGCATCCGGGACAGGGCCCCCCGAGCAGTACTTC. The encoded protein is CASSASGTGPPEQYF.

J is TRBJ1-5 and V is TRBV19, with a weak D call TRBD1 (5 bases). Germline CDR1 LNHDA, CDR2 SQIVND (reference sequence). The germline V and J ends were trimmed by 6 bases and 0 bases, with 15 bases remaining between them. The CDR3 covers 16 residues. The CDR3 reads CASSGRGEFSNQPQHF. Written as DNA, the CDR3 is TGTGCCAGTAGCGGTAGAGGGGAATTTAGCAATCAGCCCCAGCATTTT.

This clone occurred once. This CDR3 reads CSVEDGGEGYGYTF. The CDR3 DNA is TGCAGCGTTGAAGATGGCGGGGAAGGATATGGCTACACCTTC. This chain uses TRBV29-1 with TRBJ1-2; the D is unclear. There are 14 residues in the CDR3. Germline CDR1 reads SQVTM; CDR2 reads ANQGSEA. The V end was cut by 0 bases, the J end by 5 bases, with 13 bases between. Full variable domain (remainder filled in from reference TRBV29-1 and TRBJ1-2): SAVISQKPSRDICQRGTSLTIQCQVDSQVTMMFWYRQQPGQSLTLIATANQGSEATYESGFVIDKFPISRPNLTFSTLTVSNMSPEDSSIYLCSVEDGGEGYGYTFGSGTRLTVV.

V is TRBV3-1 (or the pseudogene TRBV3-2) and J is TRBJ2-3; no clear D gene. The V end lost 5 bases, the J end lost 0 bases, and 3 bases lay between the germline ends. This CDR3 has 12 residues. The V gene's germline CDR1 is LGHDT and CDR2 YNNKEL (reference sequence). CDR3 in DNA: TGTGCCAGCAGCGCTAGCACAGATACGCAGTATTTT. Translating gives CASSASTDTQYF.

J is TRBJ2-7 and V is TRBV3-1 (or the pseudogene TRBV3-2), with D possibly matching TRBD1 (6 bases). This CDR3 has 13 amino acids. The V gene lost 4 bases and the J gene lost 10 bases, with 17 bases spanning the gap. Germline V gene lookup returns CDR1 LGHDT and CDR2 YNNKEL (reference sequence). CDR3 in amino acids: CASSLDRTFYQYF. CDR3 coding DNA: TGTGCCAGCAGCCTCGACAGGACATTCTACCAGTACTTC.

This clone is labeled medium-sized. The chain has TRBV4-2 and TRBJ1-2; D possibly corresponds to TRBD1 (5 bases). V lost 5 bases and J lost 9, with 16 bases in between. CDR3 length: 13 amino acids. Germline-derived CDR1 and CDR2 are LGHNA and YNFKEQ. The CDR3 protein is CASSATGAGSYTF. The CDR3 bases are TGTGCCAGCAGCGCCACAGGAGCGGGAAGCTACACCTTC.